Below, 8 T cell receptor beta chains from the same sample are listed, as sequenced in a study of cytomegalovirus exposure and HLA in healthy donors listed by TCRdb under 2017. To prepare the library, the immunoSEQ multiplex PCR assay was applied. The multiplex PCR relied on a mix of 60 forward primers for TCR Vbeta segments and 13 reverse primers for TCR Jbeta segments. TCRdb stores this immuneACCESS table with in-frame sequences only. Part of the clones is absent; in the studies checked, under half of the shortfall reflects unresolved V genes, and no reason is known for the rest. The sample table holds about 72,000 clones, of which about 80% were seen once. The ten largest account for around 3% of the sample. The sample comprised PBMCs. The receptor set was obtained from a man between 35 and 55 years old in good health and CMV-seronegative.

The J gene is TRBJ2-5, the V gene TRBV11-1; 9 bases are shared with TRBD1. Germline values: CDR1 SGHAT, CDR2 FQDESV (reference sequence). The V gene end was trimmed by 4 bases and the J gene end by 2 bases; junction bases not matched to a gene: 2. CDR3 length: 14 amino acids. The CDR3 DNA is TGTGCCAGCAGCTCGGGACAGGGTCAAGAGACCCAGTACTTC. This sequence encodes CASSSGQGQETQYF.

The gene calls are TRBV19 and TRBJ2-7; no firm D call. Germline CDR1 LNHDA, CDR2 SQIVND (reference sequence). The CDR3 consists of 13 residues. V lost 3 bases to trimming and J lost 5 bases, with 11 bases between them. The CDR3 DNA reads TGTGCCAGTAGTATCCCCACAGTGCACGAGCAGTACTTC. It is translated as CASSIPTVHEQYF.

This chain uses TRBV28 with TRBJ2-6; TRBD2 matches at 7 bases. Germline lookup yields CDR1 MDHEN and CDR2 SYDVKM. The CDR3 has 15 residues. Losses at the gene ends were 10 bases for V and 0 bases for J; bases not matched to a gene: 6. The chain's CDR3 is CATVAGDSGANVLTF. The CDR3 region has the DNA TGTGCCACCGTGGCGGGGGACTCTGGGGCCAACGTCCTGACTTTC. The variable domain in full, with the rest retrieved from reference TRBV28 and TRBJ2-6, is DVKVTQSSRYLVKRTGEKVFLECVQDMDHENMFWYRQDPGLGLRLIYFSYDVKMKEKGDIPEGYSVSREKKERFSLILESASTNQTSMYLCATVAGDSGANVLTFGAGSRLTVL.

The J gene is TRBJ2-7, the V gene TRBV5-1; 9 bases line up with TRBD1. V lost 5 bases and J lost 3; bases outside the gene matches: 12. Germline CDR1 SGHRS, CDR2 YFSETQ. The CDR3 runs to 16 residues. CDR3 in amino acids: CASSLHGQGRGYEQYF. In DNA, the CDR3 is TGCGCCAGCAGTTTACACGGACAGGGGAGAGGCTACGAGCAGTACTTC.

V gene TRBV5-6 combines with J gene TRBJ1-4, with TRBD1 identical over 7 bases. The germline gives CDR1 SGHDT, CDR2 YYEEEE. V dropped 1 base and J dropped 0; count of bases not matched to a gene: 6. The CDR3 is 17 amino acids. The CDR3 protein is CASSLYRGLATNEKLFF. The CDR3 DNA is TGTGCCAGCAGCTTGTACAGGGGCCTTGCAACTAATGAAAAACTGTTTTTT.

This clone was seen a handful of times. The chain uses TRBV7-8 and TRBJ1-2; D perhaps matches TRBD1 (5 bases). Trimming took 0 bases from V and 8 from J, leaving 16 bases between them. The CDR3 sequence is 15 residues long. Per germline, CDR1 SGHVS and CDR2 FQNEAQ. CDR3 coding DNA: TGTGCCAGCAGCTTAGCGAGCCCCCCCCAGGGAGGCTACACCTTC. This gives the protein CASSLASPPQGGYTF.

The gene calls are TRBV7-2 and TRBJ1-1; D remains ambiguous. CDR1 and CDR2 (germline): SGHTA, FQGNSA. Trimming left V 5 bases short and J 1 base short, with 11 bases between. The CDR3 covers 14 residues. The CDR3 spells CASSQSPTNTEAFF. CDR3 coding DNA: TGTGCCAGCAGCCAAAGCCCTACGAACACTGAAGCTTTCTTT.

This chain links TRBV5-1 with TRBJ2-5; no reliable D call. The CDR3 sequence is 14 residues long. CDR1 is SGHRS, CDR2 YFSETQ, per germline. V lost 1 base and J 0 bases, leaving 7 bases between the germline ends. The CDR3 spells CASSLFADQETQYF. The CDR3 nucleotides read TGCGCCAGCAGCTTGTTCGCAGACCAAGAGACCCAGTACTTC.